The clone carrying this TCR beta chain was counted many times. The CDR3 covers 14 residues. J was trimmed by 2 bases and V by 2 bases; bases with no gene match: 2. CDR1 is MDHEN and CDR2 is SYDVKM in the germline V gene. This record comes from a study of regulatory T cells in long-lasting Graves disease. Noted time point: persistent/refractory GD, antithyroid drugs over 5 years with positive TRAb. PBMCs were the source of the RNA used for TCR sequencing. Arm-PCR of CDR3 regions and iRepertoire HTBI primers were used to build TCR beta libraries. A single record per CDR3 protein comes from TCRdb applying MiXCR to the multiplex PCR reads. Of 350,000 to 450,000 distinct CDR3 sequences in the sample, more than 20% are singletons; the top ten hold 20%.

The TCR originated in a female donor with Graves disease. The input for sequencing was peripheral blood mononuclear cells (PBMCs), taken when the disease was refractory, from a patient treated with antithyroid drugs. This rearrangement joins TRBV28 to TRBJ1-2; 7 nucleotides agree with TRBD1. Written as DNA, the CDR3 is TGTGCCAGCAGTTTAGCGGACAGGAACTATGGCTACACCTTC. Its protein is CASSLADRNYGYTF.